This T cell receptor beta chain was found in a study of technical replicates of blood from several donors. Here immunoSEQ multiplex PCR was the method, and the copy in TCRdb shows in-frame clones only, minus some. The sample lists about 81,000 clones, about 96% occurring once. This CDR3 region has 16 residues. The ends were cut back, 4 bases at V and 0 bases at J, with 17 bases in the middle. The germline V gene encodes CDR1 SGHNT and CDR2 YYREEE (reference sequence). The chain couples TRBV5-4 to TRBJ2-7, with D hard to call. This TCR was recovered from a human donor in good health. Material: T cells isolated from PBMCs. In DNA, the CDR3 is TGTGCCAGCAGCCCTAATCTCCAGCGTAGCTCCTACGAGCAGTACTTC. This translates into CASSPNLQRSSYEQYF.